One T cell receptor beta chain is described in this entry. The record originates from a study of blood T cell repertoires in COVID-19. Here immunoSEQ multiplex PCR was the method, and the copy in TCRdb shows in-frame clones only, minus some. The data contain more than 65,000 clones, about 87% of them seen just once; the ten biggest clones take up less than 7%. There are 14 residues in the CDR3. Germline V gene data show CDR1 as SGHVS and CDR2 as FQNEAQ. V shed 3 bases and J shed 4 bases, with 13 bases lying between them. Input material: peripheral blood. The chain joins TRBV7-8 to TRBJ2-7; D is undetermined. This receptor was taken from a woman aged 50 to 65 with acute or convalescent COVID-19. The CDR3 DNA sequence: TGTGCCAGCAGCTTCTTGACTGCCAGTTACGAGCAGTACTTC. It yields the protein CASSFLTASYEQYF. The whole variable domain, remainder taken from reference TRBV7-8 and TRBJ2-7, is GAGVSQSPRYKVAKRGQDVALRCDPISGHVSLFWYQQALGQGPEFLTYFQNEAQLDKSGLPSDRFFAERPEGSVSTLKIQRTQQEDSAVYLCASSFLTASYEQYFGPGTRLTVT.